A selection of T cell receptor beta chains follows, all from one sample in a study of CD8 T cells in Susac syndrome. TCRdb redid the calling of the immunoSEQ multiplex PCR reads with MiXCR, one entry per CDR3 protein. The sample has some 200,000 distinct CDR3 sequences; 90% to 95% are singletons. The sequenced sample was CD4+ T cells from PBMCs. These receptors were taken from a human donor with multiple sclerosis. Each CDR3 is given with its conserved first and last residue. D genes are given only for firm matches. Clone size is given for some rows only: seen once, a few or many times, or a class if the clone is expanded.

V,D,length,size,J,CDR3,DNA
TRBV18,TRBD1,14,few,TRBJ2-7,CASSPLGQGSEQYF,TGTGCCAGCTCACCTCTAGGACAGGGCTCCGAGCAGTACTTC
TRBV20-1,-,13,-,TRBJ1-5,CSASNRGNQPQHF,TGCAGTGCTAGCAACAGGGGCAATCAGCCCCAGCATTTT
TRBV5-4,-,14,-,TRBJ1-1,CASSVRTGNTEAFF,TGTGCCAGCAGCGTTAGAACAGGGAACACTGAAGCTTTCTTT
TRBV7-9,-,15,-,TRBJ2-6,CASSAGASGANVLTF,TGTGCCAGCAGCGCCGGAGCCTCTGGGGCCAACGTCCTGACTTTC
TRBV20-1,-,12,-,TRBJ1-2,CSARYLGQGYTF,TGCAGTGCTAGGTACCTGGGGCAGGGCTACACCTTC
TRBV20-1,TRBD1,12,-,TRBJ2-3,CSAGQGRDTQYF,TGCAGTGCTGGACAGGGACGAGATACGCAGTATTTT
TRBV27,TRBD2,15,-,TRBJ2-3,CASSRPSGLTDTQYF,TGTGCCAGCAGCCGTCCTAGCGGTTTGACAGATACGCAGTATTTT
TRBV5-6,-,10,-,TRBJ1-1,CAPPRPRTFF,TGTGCCCCCCCGCGCCCCCGGACTTTCTTT
TRBV24-1,-,13,-,TRBJ2-4,CATSDPGRGVQYF,TGTGCCACCAGTGACCCAGGTCGGGGAGTTCAGTACTTC
TRBV29-1,-,14,-,TRBJ2-1,CSVETGSPYNEQFF,TGCAGCGTTGAAACCGGGAGTCCCTACAATGAGCAGTTCTTC
TRBV30,-,14,-,TRBJ1-5,CAWSVRWFNSPQHF,TGTGCCTGGAGTGTAAGGTGGTTTAATTCGCCCCAGCATTTT
TRBV30,-,16,-,TRBJ1-3,CAWSAAWDTSGNTIYF,TGTGCCTGGAGTGCAGCGTGGGACACCTCTGGAAACACCATATATTTT
TRBV7-9,-,11,once,TRBJ1-1,CASSLRSISSF,TGTGCCAGCAGCTTAAGGTCGATTAGTTCCTTT
TRBV7-9,TRBD1,17,-,TRBJ2-5,CASSKDFNRGLTETQYF,TGTGCCAGCAGCAAAGATTTCAACAGGGGGCTCACTGAGACCCAGTACTTC
TRBV12-3/TRBV12-4,TRBD1,16,-,TRBJ2-1,CASSLSRDRVYNEQFF,TGTGCCAGCAGTTTGTCTCGGGACAGGGTCTACAATGAGCAGTTCTTC
TRBV7-9,TRBD1,17,-,TRBJ1-4,CASSPRTGGSTNEKLFF,TGTGCCAGCAGCCCCAGGACAGGAGGGTCAACTAATGAAAAACTGTTTTTT
TRBV20-1,TRBD2,15,-,TRBJ2-1,CSASLAGGYYNEQFF,TGCAGTGCTAGTCTGGCGGGGGGTTATTACAATGAGCAGTTCTTC